These 17 T cell receptor beta chains share one sample of origin, sequenced in a study of control samples from healthy donors and cancer patients. Sequenced by immunoSEQ multiplex PCR; TCRdb stores in-frame clones only, minus some. The table includes tens of thousands of clones, approximately 90% detected once. Material: PBMCs. The receptors originated from a man aged 25 to 40 with colorectal cancer.

The genes are TRBV27 and TRBJ1-2; D call uncertain. CDR1 and CDR2 (germline): MNHEY, SMNVEV (reference sequence). V lost 7 bases and J 4 bases, leaving 10 bases between the germline ends. This CDR3 is 12 amino acids long. The CDR3 loop is CASKAASYGYTF. The CDR3 bases are TGTGCCAGCAAGGCGGCCTCCTATGGCTACACCTTC.

The chain joins TRBV5-6 to TRBJ1-2; no definite D call. Deletions cut 0 bases from V and 7 bases from J, with 16 bases between. Germline-derived CDR1 and CDR2 are SGHDT and YYEEEE. The CDR3 loop spans 15 amino acids. The CDR3 spells CASSLALSRPRGYTF. The CDR3 bases are TGTGCCAGCAGCTTGGCTTTATCCAGGCCTCGTGGCTACACCTTC.

The chain carries TRBV20-1 and TRBJ1-2; D remains ambiguous. V gave up 3 bases and J gave up 9 bases, with 11 bases separating them. Germline V CDR1 and CDR2: DFQATT, SNEGSKA (reference sequence). This CDR3 comprises 11 residues. The CDR3 region has the DNA TGCAGTGCTAGGGACGGGAGGAGCTACACCTTC. Its translation is CSARDGRSYTF.

This clone was recorded only once. This rearrangement joins TRBV6-1 to TRBJ2-7, with 8 bases lining up with TRBD1. The germline V gene has CDR1 MNHNS and CDR2 SASEGT. The CDR3 contains 15 residues. Unmatched junction bases numbered 6, after V lost 2 bases and J lost 3 bases. CDR3 DNA: TGTGCCAGCAGTGAAAGCGGACAGGGACACTACGAGCAGTACTTC. As protein: CASSESGQGHYEQYF.

This chain joins TRBV19 and TRBJ1-2, with D uncertain. The CDR3 spans 13 residues. The V gene lost 3 bases and the J gene lost 5 bases, with 10 bases spanning the gap. CDR1 and CDR2 from the germline V gene are LNHDA and SQIVND (reference sequence). For the CDR3, the DNA is TGTGCCAGTAGTATTTTGAGGCAATATGGCTACACCTTC. Protein: CASSILRQYGYTF.

V is TRBV5-4 and J is TRBJ1-2, with D uncertain. Germline CDR1 SGHNT, CDR2 YYREEE (reference sequence). This CDR3 is built from 13 residues. Trimming removed 6 bases from V and 8 bases from J, with 17 bases in between. The CDR3: CASTRASEKGYTF. CDR3 in DNA: TGTGCCAGCACCCGAGCTTCGGAGAAAGGCTACACCTTC.

This chain joins TRBV2 and TRBJ1-4, with no clear D. The V gene lost 8 bases and the J gene lost 10 bases, with 8 bases spanning the gap. The CDR3 spans 10 residues. Germline V CDR1 and CDR2: SNHLY, FYNNEI. The CDR3 nucleotides are TGTGCCAGCTACGGGGTAAAACTGTTTTTT. It translates to CASYGVKLFF.

This clone has a handful of counts. J is TRBJ2-2 and V is TRBV6-6; 9 bases align to TRBD2. The length of the CDR3 is 15 residues. Trimming removed 6 bases from V and 2 bases from J; junction bases left unmatched: 4. Germline loops: CDR1 MNHNY, CDR2 SVGAGI (reference sequence). CDR3 in DNA: TGTGCCAGCAGGCCTAGCGGGGTTAACACCGGGGAGCTGTTTTTT. Its protein is CASRPSGVNTGELFF.

The rearrangement links TRBV19 to TRBJ1-2; TRBD1 aligns across 8 bases. CDR1 and CDR2 (germline): LNHDA, SQIVND (reference sequence). The junction had 5 bases not matched to a gene; V was cut back by 4 bases and J by 4 bases. The length of the CDR3 is 14 residues. For the CDR3, the DNA is TGTGCCAGTAGTAACCGGGACAGGCCCTATGGCTACACCTTC. Translated, it gives CASSNRDRPYGYTF.

The V call is TRBV10-3, the J call TRBJ1-5, with D unresolved. The CDR3 is 15 amino acids. With 4 bases removed from V and 1 base from J, the gap between germline ends came to 11 bases. The germline V gene has CDR1 ENHRY and CDR2 SYGVKD. CDR3 nucleotide sequence: TGTGCCATCAGTGCCCTGGACGGAAGCAATCAGCCCCAGCATTTT. Encoded protein: CAISALDGSNQPQHF.

The CDR3 reads CASSPVRGGAGGTEAFF. CDR3 DNA: TGTGCCAGCAGTCCCGTAAGGGGGGGTGCAGGAGGCACTGAAGCTTTCTTT. V usage is TRBV27 and J usage is TRBJ1-1; a possible D gene is TRBD1 (6 bases). With 5 bases removed from V and 4 bases from J, the gap between germline ends came to 23 bases. Germline lookup yields CDR1 MNHEY and CDR2 SMNVEV (reference sequence). This CDR3 contains 17 residues.

The chain has TRBV6-5 and TRBJ1-1; D is undetermined. This CDR3 has 14 amino acids. Trimming left V 2 bases short and J 8 bases short, with 15 bases between. CDR1 MNHEY and CDR2 SVGAGI come from the germline V gene. The CDR3 region has the DNA TGTGCCAGCAGTTACCAGGTTCCCGCGTCAGAAGCTTTCTTT. Its translation: CASSYQVPASEAFF.

The V and J genes are TRBV28 and TRBJ2-1, with D unclear. The CDR3 spans 15 residues. Germline V gives CDR1 MDHEN, CDR2 SYDVKM. Trimming shortened V by 5 bases and J by 0 bases, and 11 bases separated the two germline ends. CDR3 amino acids: CASSPVDSSYNEQFF. The CDR3 DNA reads as TGTGCCAGCAGTCCCGTTGATAGCTCCTACAATGAGCAGTTCTTC.

The chain employs TRBV6-6 and TRBJ1-4, with D maybe TRBD1 (6 bases). V was cut by 2 bases and J by 7 bases, with 11 bases left in between. CDR1 and CDR2 (germline): MNHNY, SVGAGI (reference sequence). There are 14 residues in the CDR3. The CDR3 here is CASSYRRGPEKLFF. As DNA, the CDR3 is TGTGCCAGCAGTTACCGGCGGGGGCCTGAAAAACTGTTTTTT.

The chain uses TRBV6-1 and TRBJ1-5, with 7 bases that match TRBD1. CDR3 length equals 16 residues. V trimming: 3 bases; J trimming: 4 bases; junction bases outside the gene matches: 9. CDR1 and CDR2 from the germline V gene are MNHNS and SASEGT. CDR3 loop: CASSEAGGKGNQPQHF. CDR3 nucleotide sequence: TGTGCCAGCAGTGAGGCAGGGGGAAAGGGAAATCAGCCCCAGCATTTT.

The genes are TRBV11-2 and TRBJ1-3; D uncertain. Germline CDR1 reads SGHAT; CDR2 reads FQNNGV. The CDR3 is 14 amino acids. With 1 base removed from V and 2 bases from J, the gap between germline ends came to 6 bases. DNA of the CDR3: TGTGCCAGCAGCTTAGTCTCGGCTGGAAACACCATATATTTT. It encodes CASSLVSAGNTIYF.

The chain couples TRBV12-5 to TRBJ2-2, with D hard to call. Trimming took 3 bases from V and 5 from J, leaving 7 bases between them. The CDR3 consists of 13 residues. Germline CDR1 LGHNT, CDR2 FRNRAP. In nucleotides, the CDR3 is TGTGCTAGTGGTTTCTTTATGACCGGGGAGCTGTTTTTT. Its protein is CASGFFMTGELFF. The complete variable domain, with remaining parts taken from reference TRBV12-5 and TRBJ2-2, reads DARVTQTPRHKVTEMGQEVTMRCQPILGHNTVFWYRQTMMQGLELLAYFRNRAPLDDSGMPKDRFSAEMPDATLATLKIQPSEPRDSAVYFCASGFFMTGELFFGEGSRLTVL.